The 29 T cell receptor beta chains below were found in one sample sequenced in a study of T cell responses to AZD1222 COVID-19 vaccine. The data were produced by immunoSEQ multiplex PCR, yet TCRdb's version contains in-frame clones alone and is incomplete. The sample carries 150,000 or so clones, 89% recorded once. The source was peripheral blood, collected on day 0 of AZD1222 vaccination. All receptors come from an adult in good health.

The chain carries TRBV7-9 and TRBJ2-5; 7 nucleotides match TRBD1. CDR1 is SEHNR and CDR2 is FQNEAQ in the germline V gene (reference sequence). This CDR3 spans 15 amino acids. V trimming: 5 bases; J trimming: 3 bases; junction bases outside the gene matches: 9. The CDR3: CASSPSTGAEETQYF. In DNA form, the CDR3 reads TGTGCCAGCAGCCCGTCCACAGGGGCGGAAGAGACCCAGTACTTC.

In this sample, this clone turned up once. J is TRBJ2-3 and V is TRBV9; the D gene is possibly TRBD1 (6 bases). Looked up from germline, CDR1 is SGDLS and CDR2 is YYNGEE. The CDR3 sequence is 15 residues long. V was clipped by 1 base and J by 2 bases, with 11 bases between them. CDR3 residues: CASSVTGIFTDTQYF. The CDR3 nucleotides read TGTGCCAGCAGCGTAACAGGGATCTTCACAGATACGCAGTATTTT.

This clone was detected once. The chain couples TRBV28 to TRBJ1-5; D is perhaps TRBD1 (6 bases). The germline V and J ends were trimmed by 3 bases and 3 bases, with 12 bases remaining between them. CDR1 and CDR2 (germline): MDHEN, SYDVKM. The CDR3 loop spans 15 amino acids. The CDR3 nucleotides read TGTGCCAGCAGTTTGTCGGACAGAACCAATCAGCCCCAGCATTTT. This sequence encodes CASSLSDRTNQPQHF.

The chain is built from TRBV11-2 and TRBJ2-3; 13 nucleotides match TRBD2. J lost 0 bases, V lost 5 bases, and 8 bases had no gene match. In germline, CDR1 is SGHAT, CDR2 FQNNGV. The CDR3 loop spans 18 amino acids. Here the CDR3 DNA reads TGTGCCAGCAGCCTCGGGACTAGCGGGAAGGCTAGCACAGATACGCAGTATTTT. Encoded protein: CASSLGTSGKASTDTQYF.

This sequence joins TRBV14 and TRBJ2-5; 7 bases match TRBD2. In germline, CDR1 is SGHDN, CDR2 FVKESK. CDR3 length: 13 amino acids. The J segment lost 3 bases and the V segment lost 4 bases, leaving 2 bases of the junction unmatched. In DNA form, the CDR3 reads TGTGCCAGCAGCCGCCTAGCGGAAGAGACCCAGTACTTC. Residues: CASSRLAEETQYF. The variable domain in full, completed from reference TRBV14 and TRBJ2-5, reads EAGVTQFPSHSVIEKGQTVTLRCDPISGHDNLYWYRRVMGKEIKFLLHFVKESKQDESGMPNNRFLAERTGGTYSTLKVQPAELEDSGVYFCASSRLAEETQYFGPGTRLLVL.

The chain carries TRBV5-1 and TRBJ1-1; D perhaps matches TRBD1 (5 bases). Trimming pared 4 bases from V and 3 bases from J, leaving 10 bases between. The CDR3 consists of 13 residues. Germline lookup yields CDR1 SGHRS and CDR2 YFSETQ. The DNA for the CDR3 is TGCGCCAGCAGCACAGGCCCGGACACTGAAGCTTTCTTT. It encodes CASSTGPDTEAFF.

The V call is TRBV7-2, the J call TRBJ2-1; D is possibly TRBD1 (5 bases). The V gene's germline CDR1 is SGHTA and CDR2 FQGNSA. This CDR3 has 16 amino acids. The ends were cut back, 2 bases at V and 0 bases at J, with 11 bases in the middle. The DNA of the CDR3 is TGTGCCAGCAGCTTAAGGGGCCCCAACTCCTACAATGAGCAGTTCTTC. Protein product: CASSLRGPNSYNEQFF.

The chain recombines TRBV14 with TRBJ2-1; D may be TRBD2 (10 bases). The V gene lost 6 bases and the J gene lost 10 bases, with 37 bases spanning the gap. Germline V gene lookup returns CDR1 SGHDN and CDR2 FVKESK. CDR3 length: 20 amino acids. CDR3 nucleotide sequence: TGTGCCAGCAGGCACAAACGGGACAGGGAGAGAAGCGGGAGGGCCGGGGAGCAGTTCTTC. This translates into CASRHKRDRERSGRAGEQFF.

The rearrangement uses TRBV7-3 and TRBJ2-5; D perhaps matches TRBD2 (6 bases). The V gene's germline CDR1 is SGHTA and CDR2 FQGTGA. The CDR3 length is 15 residues. Trimming shortened V by 2 bases and J by 4 bases, and 14 bases separated the two germline ends. CDR3 amino acids: CASSLGGLPGETQYF. The CDR3 bases are TGTGCCAGCAGCTTAGGGGGACTTCCGGGAGAGACCCAGTACTTC.

This chain connects TRBV2 to TRBJ2-1, with TRBD1 matching over 9 bases. CDR1 is SNHLY, CDR2 FYNNEI, per germline. V shed 7 bases and J 7 bases; nucleotides not matched to a gene: 11. This CDR3 has 15 amino acids. CDR3 region: CASTFFTGGLNEQFF. The CDR3, as DNA: TGTGCCAGCACCTTTTTTACAGGGGGCCTGAATGAGCAGTTCTTC.

The chain joins TRBV10-2 to TRBJ1-5, with TRBD1 matching over 8 bases. The CDR3 sequence is 13 residues long. V was pared by 6 bases and J by 9 bases, with 7 bases of the junction left unmatched. Germline loops: CDR1 WSHSY, CDR2 SAAADI. In DNA, the CDR3 is TGCGCCAGCAGGGACAGGGATTTTCTGCCCCAGCATTTT. It encodes CASRDRDFLPQHF.

The chain joins TRBV12-3 or TRBV12-4 to TRBJ1-1; 7 bases fit TRBD1. This CDR3 has 11 amino acids. The J segment lost 10 bases and the V segment lost 7 bases, leaving 6 bases of the junction unmatched. CDR3 region: CASTRRGAAFF. The CDR3 DNA is TGTGCCAGCACCCGCAGGGGGGCAGCTTTCTTT.

The chain is built from TRBV19 and TRBJ2-1, with no clear D. Between the trimmed V and J ends, which lost 2 bases and 2 bases, there was a span of 13 bases. This CDR3 has 16 amino acids. Germline V lookup: CDR1 LNHDA, CDR2 SQIVND (reference sequence). The DNA of the CDR3 is TGTGCCAGTAGTATACGTCGGGTAGGTGCCTACAATGAGCAGTTCTTC. Its protein is CASSIRRVGAYNEQFF.

The CDR3 nucleotides read TGTGCCAGCAGATCGACTAGCGGATACGAGCAGTACTTC. This codes for CASRSTSGYEQYF. V gene TRBV11-2 combines with J gene TRBJ2-7; the match to TRBD2 covers 9 bases. CDR3 size: 13 residues. CDR1 is SGHAT, CDR2 FQNNGV, per germline. The V and J ends lost 6 bases and 4 bases, in that order; junction bases with no gene match: 4.

The V call is TRBV5-1, the J call TRBJ2-1; 12 nucleotides agree with TRBD2. Germline lookup yields CDR1 SGHRS and CDR2 YFSETQ. The CDR3 extends over 16 amino acids. Trimming at V came to 4 bases and at J to 9 bases, leaving 11 bases not matched to a gene. The DNA for the CDR3 is TGCGCCAGCAGCGGGGAGACTAGCGGGAGTCAGGGTGAGCAGTTCTTC. It translates to CASSGETSGSQGEQFF. The full variable domain, rest sourced from reference TRBV5-1 and TRBJ2-1, is KAGVTQTPRYLIKTRGQQVTLSCSPISGHRSVSWYQQTPGQGLQFLFEYFSETQRNKGNFPGRFSGRQFSNSRSEMNVSTLELGDSALYLCASSGETSGSQGEQFFGPGTRLTVL.

The rearrangement joins TRBV5-1 to TRBJ2-7, with D possibly being TRBD1 (6 bases). Germline assignment: CDR1 SGHRS and CDR2 YFSETQ. V lost 4 bases and J lost 6, with 11 bases in between. The CDR3 has 12 amino acids. The CDR3: CASSQDRFEQYF. CDR3 nucleotide sequence: TGCGCCAGCAGCCAGGACAGATTCGAGCAGTACTTC. The complete variable domain, with remaining parts taken from reference TRBV5-1 and TRBJ2-7, reads KAGVTQTPRYLIKTRGQQVTLSCSPISGHRSVSWYQQTPGQGLQFLFEYFSETQRNKGNFPGRFSGRQFSNSRSEMNVSTLELGDSALYLCASSQDRFEQYFGPGTRLTVT.

The table lists this clone with a few counts. The chain joins TRBV7-9 to TRBJ1-4; tentatively, D is TRBD1 (6 bases). Germline values: CDR1 SEHNR, CDR2 FQNEAQ (reference sequence). This CDR3 has 17 residues. V was clipped by 5 bases and J by 2 bases, with 18 bases between them. CDR3 nucleotides: TGTGCCAGCAGCCGTATACAGGGCAGCTGGACTAATGAAAAACTGTTTTTT. Encoded protein: CASSRIQGSWTNEKLFF.

This chain connects TRBV7-9 to TRBJ2-1; the D gene is possibly TRBD2 (6 bases). Germline V gives CDR1 SEHNR, CDR2 FQNEAQ (reference sequence). The CDR3 runs to 15 residues. Trimming took off 2 bases at V and 1 base at J, with 9 bases between the two ends. CDR3 in DNA: TGTGCCAGCAGCTTAATCGGGGGATCCTACAATGAGCAGTTCTTC. Protein: CASSLIGGSYNEQFF.

This chain uses TRBV28 with TRBJ1-5, with D unclear. Between the trimmed V and J ends, which lost 1 base and 6 bases, there was a span of 13 bases. There are 15 residues in the CDR3. Per the germline V gene, CDR1 is MDHEN and CDR2 is SYDVKM. CDR3 region: CASSLLNGVGQPQHF. The CDR3 DNA follows: TGTGCCAGCAGTTTATTGAATGGAGTCGGTCAGCCCCAGCATTTT. The complete variable domain, with remaining parts taken from reference TRBV28 and TRBJ1-5, reads DVKVTQSSRYLVKRTGEKVFLECVQDMDHENMFWYRQDPGLGLRLIYFSYDVKMKEKGDIPEGYSVSREKKERFSLILESASTNQTSMYLCASSLLNGVGQPQHFGDGTRLSIL.

The chain carries TRBV2 and TRBJ2-5, with 9 bases identical to TRBD1. V lost 7 bases, J lost 0 bases, and 3 bases stayed unmatched. The CDR3 consists of 14 residues. Germline lookup yields CDR1 SNHLY and CDR2 FYNNEI. For the CDR3, the DNA is TGTGCCAGCATGCGGGACAGGGACCAAGAGACCCAGTACTTC. Translated: CASMRDRDQETQYF.

The chain is built from TRBV5-4 and TRBJ2-5; 8 bases map to TRBD1. V dropped 1 base and J dropped 5; count of bases not matched to a gene: 7. The germline V gene has CDR1 SGHNT and CDR2 YYREEE (reference sequence). The CDR3 contains 15 residues. The CDR3 region has the DNA TGTGCCAGCAGCTTGAGGACAGGGCTGGGGGAGACCCAGTACTTC. Translated, it gives CASSLRTGLGETQYF.

The J gene is TRBJ1-5, the V gene TRBV11-2, with D uncertain. The CDR3 totals 15 residues. Looked up from germline, CDR1 is SGHAT and CDR2 is FQNNGV. V was trimmed by 2 bases and J by 0 bases, leaving 8 bases between them. The CDR3 protein is CASSLSGYSNQPQHF. The CDR3 nucleotides are TGTGCCAGCAGCTTATCAGGATATAGCAATCAGCCCCAGCATTTT.

The chain combines TRBV6-5 with TRBJ1-1; D ambiguous. Germline V CDR1 and CDR2: MNHEY, SVGAGI. Trimming removed 5 bases at V and 4 bases at J, with 8 bases between. This CDR3 is 12 amino acids long. The DNA of the CDR3 is TGTGCCAGCAGTACAAGGCTCACTGAAGCTTTCTTT. This sequence encodes CASSTRLTEAFF.

The chain links TRBV24-1 to TRBJ1-6; 8 bases map to TRBD1. This CDR3 is built from 15 residues. The V gene end was trimmed by 0 bases and the J gene end by 9 bases; junction bases not matched to a gene: 3. Germline V lookup: CDR1 KGHDR, CDR2 SFDVKD. The DNA for the CDR3 is TGTGCCACCAGTGATTTGGGACAGGGTGGTTCACCCCTCCACTTT. The encoded protein is CATSDLGQGGSPLHF.

The chain carries TRBV5-6 and TRBJ2-1, with D perhaps matching TRBD1 (5 bases). The CDR3 has 13 residues. Germline lookup yields CDR1 SGHDT and CDR2 YYEEEE. Trimming stripped 0 bases from V and 8 bases from J, with 9 bases between. As DNA, the CDR3 is TGTGCCAGCAGCTTGGGACAGCCTTATGAGCAGTTCTTC. Protein product: CASSLGQPYEQFF.

This clone came up once. The chain recombines TRBV29-1 with TRBJ1-4, with a possible D match to TRBD1 (5 bases). V gave up 3 bases and J gave up 6 bases, with 17 bases separating them. The CDR3 loop spans 15 amino acids. CDR1 and CDR2 from the germline V gene are SQVTM and ANQGSEA. DNA of the CDR3: TGCAGCGTTGATTTACTGGGGCAGCTCCATGAAAAACTGTTTTTT. Translated: CSVDLLGQLHEKLFF.

The V and J genes are TRBV24-1 and TRBJ1-6; a possible D gene is TRBD1 (5 bases). V shed 5 bases and J shed 6 bases, with 10 bases lying between them. Per the germline V gene, CDR1 is KGHDR and CDR2 is SFDVKD. CDR3 length: 14 residues. CDR3 residues: CATSAGRINSPLHF. As DNA, the CDR3 is TGTGCCACCAGTGCGGGACGGATTAATTCACCCCTCCACTTT.

This clone was observed a single time. The genes are TRBV5-4 and TRBJ1-2, with D perhaps matching TRBD1 (5 bases). The germline gives CDR1 SGHNT, CDR2 YYREEE (reference sequence). This CDR3 is 13 amino acids long. V gave up 4 bases and J gave up 1 base, with 8 bases separating them. CDR3 amino acids: CASSPDSNYGYTF. CDR3 nucleotides: TGTGCCAGCAGCCCTGACAGTAACTATGGCTACACCTTC.

The chain joins TRBV27 to TRBJ2-3, with TRBD1 matching 9 bases. V shed 6 bases, J shed 2 bases, and the junction held 6 bases outside the gene matches. CDR3 length: 15 residues. CDR1 is MNHEY, CDR2 SMNVEV, per germline (reference sequence). The CDR3 reads CASSRTGVITDTQYF. CDR3 nucleotide sequence: TGTGCCAGCAGCCGGACAGGGGTGATCACAGATACGCAGTATTTT.